This T cell receptor (beta chain) came from a study of cytomegalovirus exposure and HLA in healthy donors. 13 Jbeta primers and 60 Vbeta primers were used for the PCR. Measured with immunoSEQ multiplex PCR; TCRdb has only the in-frame clones, and not every one. This repertoire shows around 180,000 clones, roughly 86% found once; its top ten account for approximately 2%. This TCR was recovered from a woman between 18 and 30 years old in good health and CMV-seronegative. The sample comprised PBMCs.

The CDR3 loop reads CASSFSLAGGSTDTQYF. The CDR3 nucleotides are TGCGCCAGCAGCTTCTCACTAGCGGGGGGTTCTACAGATACGCAGTATTTT. This rearrangement joins TRBV5-1 to TRBJ2-3, with 12 positions matching TRBD2. CDR1 SGHRS and CDR2 YFSETQ come from the germline V gene. Trimming removed 2 bases from V and 3 bases from J; junction bases left unmatched: 7. The CDR3 covers 17 residues.